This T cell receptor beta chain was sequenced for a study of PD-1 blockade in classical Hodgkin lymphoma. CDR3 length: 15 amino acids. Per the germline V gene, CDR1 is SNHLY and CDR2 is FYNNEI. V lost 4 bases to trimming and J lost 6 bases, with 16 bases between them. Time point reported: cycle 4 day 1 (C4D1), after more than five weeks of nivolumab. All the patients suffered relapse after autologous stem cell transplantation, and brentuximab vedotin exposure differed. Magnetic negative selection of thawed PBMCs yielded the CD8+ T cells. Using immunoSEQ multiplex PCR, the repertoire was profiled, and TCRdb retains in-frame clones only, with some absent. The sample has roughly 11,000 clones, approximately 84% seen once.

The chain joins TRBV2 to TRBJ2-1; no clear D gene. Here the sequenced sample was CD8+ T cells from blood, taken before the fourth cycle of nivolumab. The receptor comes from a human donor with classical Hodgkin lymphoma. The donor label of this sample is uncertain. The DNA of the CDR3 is TGTGCCAGCAGTGCGGGCACCTCCGCCAGCAATGAGCAGTTCTTC. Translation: CASSAGTSASNEQFF.